The 25 T cell receptor beta chains reported below all come from one sample, sequenced in a study of cytomegalovirus exposure and HLA in healthy donors. PCR involved 60 Vbeta and 13 Jbeta primers. Here immunoSEQ multiplex PCR was the method, and the copy in TCRdb shows in-frame clones only, minus some. The sample comprises roughly 87,000 clones, roughly three quarters of which are singletons, and over 12% rests with the top ten. The specimen sequenced was PBMCs. The origin of the receptors is a woman in her 40s in good health and CMV-seropositive.

This clone has a handful of counts. The chain is built from TRBV19 and TRBJ2-7; maybe TRBD2 (5 bases). V lost 4 bases, J lost 8 bases, and 21 bases lay in between. Germline V gene data show CDR1 as LNHDA and CDR2 as SQIVND (reference sequence). The CDR3 consists of 15 residues. As DNA, the CDR3 is TGTGCCAGTAGTACCCCCGCCCCAACTAGAGGAAAGCAGTACTTC. It codes for CASSTPAPTRGKQYF.

The chain has TRBV18 and TRBJ2-4, with D perhaps TRBD1 (7 bases). V shed 1 base and J shed 1 base, with 14 bases lying between them. The CDR3 covers 17 residues. In germline, CDR1 is KGHSH, CDR2 LQKENI. CDR3 DNA sequence: TGTGCCAGCTCACCACGGCAGGGGGACTTGGCCAAAAACATTCAGTACTTC. Encoded protein: CASSPRQGDLAKNIQYF.

This clone was observed a single time. The V call is TRBV19, the J call TRBJ1-6; D gene unclear. Germline loops: CDR1 LNHDA, CDR2 SQIVND (reference sequence). The CDR3 contains 14 residues. The ends were cut back, 9 bases at V and 0 bases at J, with 9 bases in the middle. The CDR3 region has the DNA TGTGCCAGCAGCGGGAGCTCCTATAATTCACCCCTCCACTTT. It encodes CASSGSSYNSPLHF.

The V and J genes are TRBV9 and TRBJ2-5, with 7 bases that match TRBD2. Germline V lookup: CDR1 SGDLS, CDR2 YYNGEE. The junction had 7 bases not matched to a gene; V was cut back by 3 bases and J by 5 bases. This CDR3 is 14 amino acids long. CDR3 sequence (DNA): TGTGCCAGCAGCGGGAGATTGGGGGGGGAGACCCAGTACTTC. This gives the protein CASSGRLGGETQYF. Complete variable domain (other parts from reference TRBV9 and TRBJ2-5): DSGVTQTPKHLITATGQRVTLRCSPRSGDLSVYWYQQSLDQGLQFLIQYYNGEERAKGNILERFSAQQFPDLHSELNLSSLELGDSALYFCASSGRLGGETQYFGPGTRLLVL.

This CDR3 is CASSPGTETQYF. The CDR3 coding sequence is TGTGCCAGCAGCCCGGGAACCGAGACCCAGTACTTC. The J gene is TRBJ2-5, the V gene TRBV5-6; weak D call: TRBD2 (5 bases). Germline V gene lookup returns CDR1 SGHDT and CDR2 YYEEEE. V shed 4 bases and J shed 5 bases, with 9 bases lying between them. This CDR3 contains 12 residues.

The V and J genes are TRBV2 and TRBJ2-7; the match to TRBD2 covers 7 bases. This CDR3 has 13 residues. V trimming: 6 bases; J trimming: 6 bases; junction bases outside the gene matches: 8. The V gene's germline CDR1 is SNHLY and CDR2 FYNNEI. This CDR3 is CASSGLERGEQYF. The CDR3 coding sequence is TGTGCCAGCAGCGGACTAGAGAGGGGCGAGCAGTACTTC.

The chain carries TRBV5-1 and TRBJ1-6, with TRBD1 matching over 7 bases. The ends lost 3 bases at V and 7 bases at J; junction bases unmatched: 10. This CDR3 contains 16 residues. The germline gives CDR1 SGHRS, CDR2 YFSETQ. Here the CDR3 reads CASSSGSAGGNSPLHF. CDR3 DNA sequence: TGCGCCAGCAGCTCCGGATCGGCAGGGGGAAATTCACCCCTCCACTTT. Variable domain in full (rest from reference TRBV5-1 and TRBJ1-6): KAGVTQTPRYLIKTRGQQVTLSCSPISGHRSVSWYQQTPGQGLQFLFEYFSETQRNKGNFPGRFSGRQFSNSRSEMNVSTLELGDSALYLCASSSGSAGGNSPLHFGNGTRLTVT.

The sample holds a few counts of this clone. The DNA of the CDR3 is TGTGCCAGCAGCCTACGTCCGGGCGGGACAGGGTCTGGGGCCAACGTCCTGACTTTC. It encodes CASSLRPGGTGSGANVLTF. The chain links TRBV7-6 to TRBJ2-6; 9 bases align to TRBD1. J lost 1 base, V lost 5 bases, and 12 bases had no gene match. The CDR3 runs to 19 residues. In germline, CDR1 is SGHVS, CDR2 FNYEAQ.

The chain has TRBV15 and TRBJ2-2; D ambiguous. V was shortened by 3 bases and J by 6 bases, with 11 bases between the two germline ends. This CDR3 contains 14 residues. Looked up from germline, CDR1 is LNHNV and CDR2 is YYDKDF (reference sequence). The CDR3 region has the DNA TGTGCCACCAGCAGCACTTTCGCGGCCGGGGAGCTGTTTTTT. It codes for CATSSTFAAGELFF.

This clone was seen only once. The V gene is TRBV5-6, the J gene TRBJ1-2; D is unclear. Trimming took 2 bases from V and 8 from J, leaving 13 bases between them. CDR3 size: 13 residues. CDR1 SGHDT and CDR2 YYEEEE come from the germline V gene. The chain's CDR3 is CASSFIMSGGYTF. The CDR3 bases are TGTGCCAGCAGCTTTATTATGTCGGGGGGCTACACCTTC.

V gene TRBV4-2 combines with J gene TRBJ1-6; D is perhaps TRBD1 (6 bases). The ends were cut back, 6 bases at V and 0 bases at J, with 21 bases in the middle. Germline-derived CDR1 and CDR2 are LGHNA and YNFKEQ. CDR3 length: 19 residues. The CDR3 region is CASRGTPNRESSYNSPLHF. DNA for the CDR3: TGTGCCAGCAGGGGGACACCCAATAGGGAGAGCTCCTATAATTCACCCCTCCACTTT.

The rearrangement links TRBV19 to TRBJ2-2; TRBD1 might be the D (5 bases). Germline CDR1 and CDR2: LNHDA and SQIVND (reference sequence). Trimming removed 3 bases at V and 5 bases at J, with 13 bases between. This CDR3 region has 15 residues. CDR3 in DNA: TGTGCCAGTAGTATTTCCAGGGTCCTAACCGGGGAGCTGTTTTTT. Translating it yields CASSISRVLTGELFF.

This clone was observed a single time. The chain is built from TRBV27 and TRBJ1-1; D is undetermined. In germline, CDR1 is MNHEY, CDR2 SMNVEV (reference sequence). V was trimmed by 3 bases and J by 4 bases, leaving 9 bases between them. This CDR3 has 13 amino acids. CDR3 in amino acids: CASSLHSSTEAFF. CDR3 nucleotide sequence: TGTGCCAGCAGTTTGCACTCCTCCACTGAAGCTTTCTTT.

The rearrangement links TRBV5-6 to TRBJ2-2; tentative D call: TRBD1 (6 bases). Germline loops: CDR1 SGHDT, CDR2 YYEEEE. V lost 4 bases and J lost 1, with 8 bases in between. This CDR3 is 14 amino acids long. CDR3 sequence: CASSGQLNTGELFF. The CDR3 DNA reads TGTGCCAGCAGCGGACAGTTGAACACCGGGGAGCTGTTTTTT.

This clone is a singleton in its sample. This chain links TRBV28 with TRBJ1-2, with D tentatively TRBD1 (5 bases). CDR1 is MDHEN, CDR2 SYDVKM, per germline. Trimming shortened V by 7 bases and J by 3 bases, and 12 bases separated the two germline ends. CDR3 length: 13 residues. The CDR3 DNA is TGTGCCAGCAAAGTCGACAGATACTATGGCTACACCTTC. Encoded protein: CASKVDRYYGYTF.

The chain employs TRBV10-3 and TRBJ2-1; TRBD1 matches at 8 bases. The CDR3 consists of 16 residues. Germline V gene lookup returns CDR1 ENHRY and CDR2 SYGVKD. Losses at the gene ends were 6 bases for V and 8 bases for J; bases not matched to a gene: 15. The DNA for the CDR3 is TGTGCCATCAGCGAGCTATTGACAGGGGTCTGGGATGAGCAGTTCTTC. This translates into CAISELLTGVWDEQFF.

This clone occurred once. The J gene is TRBJ2-2, the V gene TRBV7-6; TRBD2 might be the D (6 bases). From germline, CDR1 is SGHVS and CDR2 FNYEAQ. V was shortened by 5 bases and J by 4 bases, with 11 bases between the two germline ends. The CDR3 contains 14 residues. The CDR3 spells CASSLAGFTGELFF. CDR3 sequence (DNA): TGTGCCAGCAGCCTCGCGGGATTCACCGGGGAGCTGTTTTTT.

The chain links TRBV23-1 to TRBJ2-3; the D gene is possibly TRBD1 (6 bases). TRBV23-1 is labeled an ORF, and its function is uncertain. Deletions cut 2 bases from V and 0 bases from J, with 9 bases between. The CDR3 runs 15 residues. The CDR3 sequence: CASSQVGASTDTQYF. The CDR3 nucleotides read TGCGCCAGCAGTCAAGTGGGGGCGAGCACAGATACGCAGTATTTT.

This clone was recorded a few times. This rearrangement joins TRBV5-1 to TRBJ1-1, with 10 bases identical to TRBD1. With V trimmed by 2 bases and J by 4 bases, 2 bases remained unmatched. CDR3 size: 14 residues. Germline V gene sequence: CDR1 SGHRS, CDR2 YFSETQ. CDR3 sequence reads: CASSFDRGLTEAFF. In DNA form, the CDR3 reads TGCGCCAGCAGCTTTGACAGGGGGCTCACTGAAGCTTTCTTT.

This rearrangement joins TRBV6-1 to TRBJ1-2; TRBD1 is a possible D gene (5 bases). Trimming pared 6 bases from V and 3 bases from J, leaving 8 bases between. CDR1 MNHNS and CDR2 SASEGT come from the germline V gene. This CDR3 spans 12 amino acids. CDR3 coding DNA: TGTGCCAGCAGGGGGGGGTACTATGGCTACACCTTC. Translation: CASRGGYYGYTF.

The chain couples TRBV5-6 to TRBJ2-2, with TRBD1 matching 10 bases. Germline V gene lookup returns CDR1 SGHDT and CDR2 YYEEEE. Losses at the gene ends were 4 bases for V and 5 bases for J; bases not matched to a gene: 11. The CDR3 has 17 amino acids. The CDR3 region has the DNA TGTGCCAGCAGCCCGCCGGGACAGGGGCTTCATACCGGGGAGCTGTTTTTT. Translating it yields CASSPPGQGLHTGELFF.

This clone was counted once. The chain uses TRBV5-1 and TRBJ2-5; 8 nucleotides agree with TRBD2. The CDR3 has 13 residues. V gave up 4 bases and J gave up 4 bases; unmatched junction bases: 3. Germline assignment: CDR1 SGHRS and CDR2 YFSETQ. DNA of the CDR3: TGCGCCAGCAGCCGCGGGAGGATAGAGACCCAGTACTTC. It is translated as CASSRGRIETQYF.

The CDR3 DNA reads TGTGCCAGCAGCTTAGAGTTAAGGGAGAACACCATATATTTT. This gives the protein CASSLELRENTIYF. V gene TRBV13 combines with J gene TRBJ1-3; no clear D gene. The CDR3 totals 14 residues. Trimming shortened V by 1 base and J by 7 bases, and 11 bases separated the two germline ends. From germline, CDR1 is PRHDT and CDR2 FYEKMQ (reference sequence).

The chain is built from TRBV9 and TRBJ2-5; 9 positions match TRBD1. J was trimmed by 4 bases and V by 4 bases; bases with no gene match: 5. The CDR3 has 14 amino acids. Germline V lookup: CDR1 SGDLS, CDR2 YYNGEE. The CDR3 protein is CASSSDRGAETQYF. The DNA for the CDR3 is TGTGCCAGCAGCTCAGACAGGGGGGCAGAGACCCAGTACTTC.

This rearrangement joins TRBV2 to TRBJ2-7, with 11 bases matching TRBD1. The junction had 2 bases not matched to a gene; V was cut back by 6 bases and J by 7 bases. Germline V gives CDR1 SNHLY, CDR2 FYNNEI. The CDR3 is 12 residues long. CDR3: CASSGTGGEQYF. Written as DNA, the CDR3 is TGTGCCAGCAGCGGGACAGGGGGTGAGCAGTACTTC.